Reported below is one T cell receptor (beta chain). Its target is not known. Trimming removed 4 bases at V and 6 bases at J, with 13 bases between. Germline V lookup: CDR1 SGHVS, CDR2 FQNEAQ. The CDR3 length is 14 residues. Some clones are missing from TCRdb's copy, which holds only in-frame ones; the method was immunoSEQ multiplex PCR. The table has about 74,000 clones, around 80% seen once. The data were obtained in a study of OX40 agonist ivuxolimab in advanced cancers. Study-wide background: Clinicians treated patients with ivuxolimab, an agonistic anti-OX40 (CD134) antibody. Overall study findings and caveats: By week 6 at 0.1 to 3.0 mg/kg, blood CD4+ and CD8+ T cells had expanded clonally. No determination was made of the antigen specificity of the expanded peripheral T cells.

Excluded were patients having autoimmune disease history or systemic immunosuppression. The rearrangement joins TRBV7-8 to TRBJ1-5, with D maybe TRBD1 (6 bases). The TCR originated in an adult with an advanced solid tumor such as melanoma, head and neck, liver or kidney cancer. The material sequenced was CD4+ or CD8+ T cells sorted from blood, taken in a trial of the OX40 agonist ivuxolimab. CDR3 sequence: CASSSRGGGQPQHF. The CDR3 region has the DNA TGTGCCAGCAGCTCCAGGGGCGGGGGTCAGCCCCAGCATTTT. The whole variable domain, filled in from reference TRBV7-8 and TRBJ1-5, reads GAGVSQSPRYKVAKRGQDVALRCDPISGHVSLFWYQQALGQGPEFLTYFQNEAQLDKSGLPSDRFFAERPEGSVSTLKIQRTQQEDSAVYLCASSSRGGGQPQHFGDGTRLSIL.